This passage covers 3 T cell receptor beta chains from one sample sequenced in a study of OX40 agonist ivuxolimab in advanced cancers. Method: immunoSEQ multiplex PCR; TCRdb's copy keeps in-frame clones and lacks some. Among 55,000 to 80,000 clones listed, roughly 85% were seen once. The specimen comprised CD4+ or CD8+ T cells sorted from blood, sampled in a trial of the OX40 agonist ivuxolimab. All receptors come from an adult with an advanced solid tumor such as melanoma, head and neck, liver or kidney cancer.

This clone appeared a few times. The chain uses TRBV28 and TRBJ1-2, with 7 bases that match TRBD1. Germline V gene data show CDR1 as MDHEN and CDR2 as SYDVKM. V was clipped by 2 bases and J by 8 bases; unmatched bases: 14. The CDR3 has 16 residues. The CDR3 coding sequence is TGTGCCAGCAGTTTACTCTCAAAACGGACAGGAGGGGGCTACACCTTC. Its translation: CASSLLSKRTGGGYTF.

The rearrangement joins TRBV7-9 to TRBJ2-1, with 7 bases fitting TRBD2. Germline V CDR1 and CDR2: SEHNR, FQNEAQ (reference sequence). CDR3 length: 14 residues. The junction had 7 bases not matched to a gene; V was cut back by 2 bases and J by 9 bases. CDR3 in DNA: TGTGCCAGCAGCTTATCTGGGACTAACAGTGAGCAGTTCTTC. This sequence encodes CASSLSGTNSEQFF.

The rearrangement joins TRBV5-1 to TRBJ2-7, with a weak D call TRBD1 (6 bases). V was pared by 5 bases and J by 0 bases, with 15 bases between. Germline V lookup: CDR1 SGHRS, CDR2 YFSETQ. The CDR3 extends over 15 amino acids. The chain's CDR3 is CASRWDTSASYEQYF. In nucleotides, the CDR3 is TGCGCCAGCAGATGGGACACTTCAGCCTCCTACGAGCAGTACTTC.